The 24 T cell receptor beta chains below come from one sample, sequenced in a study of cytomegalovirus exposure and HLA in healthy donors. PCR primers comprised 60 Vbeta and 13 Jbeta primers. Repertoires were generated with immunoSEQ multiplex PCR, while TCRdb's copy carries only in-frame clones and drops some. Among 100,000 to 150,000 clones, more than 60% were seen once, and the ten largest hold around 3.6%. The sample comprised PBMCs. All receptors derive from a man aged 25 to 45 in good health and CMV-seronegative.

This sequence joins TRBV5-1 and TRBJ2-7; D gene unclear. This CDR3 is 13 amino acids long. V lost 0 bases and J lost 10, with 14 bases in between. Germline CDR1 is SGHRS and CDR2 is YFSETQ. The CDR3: CASSLGSAPGQYF. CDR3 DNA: TGCGCCAGCAGCTTGGGATCAGCCCCGGGTCAGTACTTC. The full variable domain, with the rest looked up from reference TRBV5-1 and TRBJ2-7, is KAGVTQTPRYLIKTRGQQVTLSCSPISGHRSVSWYQQTPGQGLQFLFEYFSETQRNKGNFPGRFSGRQFSNSRSEMNVSTLELGDSALYLCASSLGSAPGQYFGPGTRLTVT.

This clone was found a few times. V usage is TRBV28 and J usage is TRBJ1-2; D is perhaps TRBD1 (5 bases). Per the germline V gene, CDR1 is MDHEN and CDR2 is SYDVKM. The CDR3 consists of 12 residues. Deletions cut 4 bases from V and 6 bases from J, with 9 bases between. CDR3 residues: CASSWGEHGYTF. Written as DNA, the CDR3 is TGTGCCAGCAGTTGGGGGGAACATGGCTACACCTTC.

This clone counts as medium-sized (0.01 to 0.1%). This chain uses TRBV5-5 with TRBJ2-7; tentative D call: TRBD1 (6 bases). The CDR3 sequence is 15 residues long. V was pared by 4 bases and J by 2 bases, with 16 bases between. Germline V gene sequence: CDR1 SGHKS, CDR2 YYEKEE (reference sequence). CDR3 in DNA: TGTGCCAGCAGCCTGGGGGAAGGGGGTCCCTACGAGCAGTACTTC. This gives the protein CASSLGEGGPYEQYF.

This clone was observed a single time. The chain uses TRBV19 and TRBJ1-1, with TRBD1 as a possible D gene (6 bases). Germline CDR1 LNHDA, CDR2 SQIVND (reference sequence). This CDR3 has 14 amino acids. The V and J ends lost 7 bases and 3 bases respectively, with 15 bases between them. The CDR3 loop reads CASTHRGGHTEAFF. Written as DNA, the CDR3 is TGTGCCAGTACCCATCGGGGGGGCCACACTGAAGCTTTCTTT.

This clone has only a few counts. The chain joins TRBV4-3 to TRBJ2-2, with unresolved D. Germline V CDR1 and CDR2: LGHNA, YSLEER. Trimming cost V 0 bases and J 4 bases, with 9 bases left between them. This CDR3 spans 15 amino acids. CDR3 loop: CASSQDPQSTGELFF. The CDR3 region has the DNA TGCGCCAGCAGCCAAGACCCACAGAGCACCGGGGAGCTGTTTTTT.

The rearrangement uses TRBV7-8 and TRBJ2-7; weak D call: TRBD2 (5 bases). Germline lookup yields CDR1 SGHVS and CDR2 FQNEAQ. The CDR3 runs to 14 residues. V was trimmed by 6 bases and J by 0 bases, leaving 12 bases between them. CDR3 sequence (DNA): TGTGCCAGCAGTCCACTTGGGAGCTCCTACGAGCAGTACTTC. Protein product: CASSPLGSSYEQYF.

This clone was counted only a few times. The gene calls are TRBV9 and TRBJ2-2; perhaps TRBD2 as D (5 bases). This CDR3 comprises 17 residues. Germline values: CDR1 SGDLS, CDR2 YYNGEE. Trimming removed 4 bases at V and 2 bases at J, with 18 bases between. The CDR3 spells CASSPSYQTTNTGELFF. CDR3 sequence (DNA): TGTGCCAGCAGCCCAAGCTACCAGACTACTAACACCGGGGAGCTGTTTTTT.

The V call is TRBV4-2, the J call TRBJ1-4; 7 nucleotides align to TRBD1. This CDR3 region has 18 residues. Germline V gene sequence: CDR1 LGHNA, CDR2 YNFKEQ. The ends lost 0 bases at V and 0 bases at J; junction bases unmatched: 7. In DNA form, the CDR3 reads TGTGCCAGCAGCCAAGATGTGGGACAGACTGCAACTAATGAAAAACTGTTTTTT. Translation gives CASSQDVGQTATNEKLFF.

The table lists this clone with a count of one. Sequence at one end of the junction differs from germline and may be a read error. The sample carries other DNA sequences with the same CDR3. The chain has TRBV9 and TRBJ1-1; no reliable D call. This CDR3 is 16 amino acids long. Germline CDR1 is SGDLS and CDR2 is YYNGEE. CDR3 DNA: TGTGCCAGCAGCGTAGCCCATAGCTGGGTGAACACCGAAGCTTTCTTT. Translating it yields CASSVAHSWVNTEAFF.

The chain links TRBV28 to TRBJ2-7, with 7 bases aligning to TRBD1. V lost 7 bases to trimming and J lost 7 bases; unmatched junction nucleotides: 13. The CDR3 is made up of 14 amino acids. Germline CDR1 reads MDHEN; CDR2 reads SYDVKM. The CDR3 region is CASKERQGRDEQYF. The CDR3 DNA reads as TGTGCCAGCAAAGAGAGACAGGGAAGGGATGAGCAGTACTTC. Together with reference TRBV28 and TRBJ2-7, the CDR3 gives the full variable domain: DVKVTQSSRYLVKRTGEKVFLECVQDMDHENMFWYRQDPGLGLRLIYFSYDVKMKEKGDIPEGYSVSREKKERFSLILESASTNQTSMYLCASKERQGRDEQYFGPGTRLTVT.

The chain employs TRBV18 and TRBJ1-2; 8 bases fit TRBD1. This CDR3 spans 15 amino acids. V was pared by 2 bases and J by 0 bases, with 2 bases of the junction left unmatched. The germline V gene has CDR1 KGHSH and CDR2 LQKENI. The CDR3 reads CASSPTGGPNYGYTF. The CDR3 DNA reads TGTGCCAGCTCACCAACAGGGGGACCTAACTATGGCTACACCTTC.

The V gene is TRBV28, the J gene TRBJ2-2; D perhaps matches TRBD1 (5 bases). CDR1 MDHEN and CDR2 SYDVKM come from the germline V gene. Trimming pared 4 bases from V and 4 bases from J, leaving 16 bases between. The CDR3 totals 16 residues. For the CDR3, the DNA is TGTGCCAGCAGTTCCCCAGGGCGGAACCCCACCGGGGAGCTGTTTTTT. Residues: CASSSPGRNPTGELFF.

The CDR3 sequence: CASSVEGGPYEQYF. The CDR3 region has the DNA TGTGCCAGCAGCGTAGAGGGGGGGCCCTACGAGCAGTACTTC. The rearrangement uses TRBV9 and TRBJ2-7, with D possibly being TRBD2 (7 bases). V was cut by 0 bases and J by 2 bases, with 9 bases left in between. Germline-derived CDR1 and CDR2 are SGDLS and YYNGEE. This CDR3 spans 14 amino acids. Using reference TRBV9 and TRBJ2-7 for the parts outside the CDR3, the full variable domain is DSGVTQTPKHLITATGQRVTLRCSPRSGDLSVYWYQQSLDQGLQFLIQYYNGEERAKGNILERFSAQQFPDLHSELNLSSLELGDSALYFCASSVEGGPYEQYFGPGTRLTVT.

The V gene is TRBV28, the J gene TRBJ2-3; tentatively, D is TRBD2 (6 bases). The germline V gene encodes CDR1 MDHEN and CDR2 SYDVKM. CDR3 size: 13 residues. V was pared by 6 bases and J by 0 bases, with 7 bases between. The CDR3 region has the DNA TGTGCCAGCAGCAGCGGGAGCACAGATACGCAGTATTTT. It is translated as CASSSGSTDTQYF.

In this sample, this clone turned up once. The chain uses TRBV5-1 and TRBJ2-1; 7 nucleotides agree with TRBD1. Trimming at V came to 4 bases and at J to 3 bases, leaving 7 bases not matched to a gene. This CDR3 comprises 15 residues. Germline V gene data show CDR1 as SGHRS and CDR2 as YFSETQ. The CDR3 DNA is TGCGCCAGCAGCAACGGACAGGTACTCTACAATGAGCAGTTCTTC. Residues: CASSNGQVLYNEQFF.

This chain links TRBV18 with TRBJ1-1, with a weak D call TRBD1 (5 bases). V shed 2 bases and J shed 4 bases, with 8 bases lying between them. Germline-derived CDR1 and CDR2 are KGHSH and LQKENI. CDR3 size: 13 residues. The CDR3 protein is CASSPDSATEAFF. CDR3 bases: TGTGCCAGCTCACCAGACAGCGCCACTGAAGCTTTCTTT.

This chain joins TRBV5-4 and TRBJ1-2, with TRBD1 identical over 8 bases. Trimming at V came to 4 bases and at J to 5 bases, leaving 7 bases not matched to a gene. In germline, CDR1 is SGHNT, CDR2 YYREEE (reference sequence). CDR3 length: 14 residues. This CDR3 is CASSEGQGGYGYTF. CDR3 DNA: TGTGCCAGCAGCGAAGGACAGGGCGGATATGGCTACACCTTC.

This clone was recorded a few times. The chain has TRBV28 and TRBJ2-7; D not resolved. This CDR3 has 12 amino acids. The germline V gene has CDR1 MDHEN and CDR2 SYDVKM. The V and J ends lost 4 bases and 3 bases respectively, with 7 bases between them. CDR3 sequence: CASSSRVYEQYF. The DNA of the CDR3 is TGTGCCAGCAGTTCCCGGGTCTACGAGCAGTACTTC.

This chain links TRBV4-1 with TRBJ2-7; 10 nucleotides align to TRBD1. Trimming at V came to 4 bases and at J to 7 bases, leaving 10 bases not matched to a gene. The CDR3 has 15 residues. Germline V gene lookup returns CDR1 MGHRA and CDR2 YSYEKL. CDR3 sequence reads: CASSRHGTGEREQYF. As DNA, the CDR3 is TGCGCCAGCAGCCGCCACGGGACAGGGGAAAGGGAGCAGTACTTC.

DNA for the CDR3: TGTGCCATCGGAGAGAGCTCCTACAATGAGCAGTTCTTC. Translating gives CAIGESSYNEQFF. This chain connects TRBV19 to TRBJ2-1; D unclear. The CDR3 runs to 13 residues. Per the germline V gene, CDR1 is LNHDA and CDR2 is SQIVND (reference sequence). Trimming took off 10 bases at V and 0 bases at J, with 10 bases between the two ends.

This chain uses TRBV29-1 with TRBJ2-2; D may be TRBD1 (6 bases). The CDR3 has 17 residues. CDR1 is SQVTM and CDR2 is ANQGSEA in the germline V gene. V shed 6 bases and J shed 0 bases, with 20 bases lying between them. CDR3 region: CSVENRNRVANTGELFF. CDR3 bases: TGCAGCGTCGAAAATAGAAACAGGGTCGCGAACACCGGGGAGCTGTTTTTT.

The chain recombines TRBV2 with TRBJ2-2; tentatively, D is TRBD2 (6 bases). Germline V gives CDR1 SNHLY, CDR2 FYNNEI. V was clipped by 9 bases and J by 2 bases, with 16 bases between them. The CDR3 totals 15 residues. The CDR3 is CASNVGGFNTGELFF. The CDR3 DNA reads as TGTGCCAGTAATGTGGGGGGATTCAACACCGGGGAGCTGTTTTTT.

The CDR3 spells CASSQVFTGQSNEKLFF. CDR3 nucleotide sequence: TGCGCCAGCAGCCAAGTTTTTACGGGACAGTCTAATGAAAAACTGTTTTTT. The genes are TRBV4-3 and TRBJ1-4; 7 positions agree with TRBD1. The CDR3 totals 17 residues. V dropped 1 base and J dropped 3; count of bases not matched to a gene: 8. The V gene's germline CDR1 is LGHNA and CDR2 YSLEER.

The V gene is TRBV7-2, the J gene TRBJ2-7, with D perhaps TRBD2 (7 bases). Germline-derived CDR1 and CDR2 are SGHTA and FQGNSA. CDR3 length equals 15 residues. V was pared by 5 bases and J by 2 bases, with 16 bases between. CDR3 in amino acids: CASSPRGGGPYEQYF. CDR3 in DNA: TGTGCCAGCAGCCCCCGGGGAGGGGGGCCCTACGAGCAGTACTTC.